The 11 T cell receptor beta chains in this list originate from one sample, sequenced in a study of T cells in localized non-small cell lung cancer. Libraries were prepared by immunoSEQ multiplex PCR; TCRdb keeps only in-frame clonotypes and omits some of them. Of under 65,000 clones listed, roughly four fifths are singletons. The sequencing here drew on peripheral blood, taken before any cancer treatment. These receptors were collected from a female donor older than 55 with stage II squamous cell lung carcinoma.

The chain recombines TRBV7-6 with TRBJ1-3; a possible D gene is TRBD1 (6 bases). CDR1 and CDR2 (germline): SGHVS, FNYEAQ. This CDR3 comprises 17 residues. V gave up 3 bases and J gave up 0 bases, with 15 bases separating them. CDR3 DNA sequence: TGTGCCAGCAGCTTCTCGACAGGCGCTTCCTCTGGAAACACCATATATTTT. Protein product: CASSFSTGASSGNTIYF. The entire variable domain, with the rest obtained from reference TRBV7-6 and TRBJ1-3, is as follows: GAGVSQSPRYKVTKRGQDVALRCDPISGHVSLYWYRQALGQGPEFLTYFNYEAQQDKSGLPNDRFSAERPEGSISTLTIQRTEQRDSAMYRCASSFSTGASSGNTIYFGEGSWLTVV.

V gene TRBV27 combines with J gene TRBJ2-3; D might be TRBD1 (5 bases). Germline CDR1 MNHEY, CDR2 SMNVEV (reference sequence). Between the trimmed V and J ends, which lost 1 base and 1 base, there was a span of 12 bases. The CDR3 contains 16 residues. The CDR3 protein is CASSLWQGLGTDTQYF. In DNA form, the CDR3 reads TGTGCCAGCAGTTTATGGCAGGGATTGGGCACAGATACGCAGTATTTT.

The chain carries TRBV6-1 and TRBJ1-6, with 7 bases that match TRBD1. The CDR3 has 15 amino acids. V lost 7 bases and J lost 7; bases outside the gene matches: 10. Germline V gene lookup returns CDR1 MNHNS and CDR2 SASEGT. DNA of the CDR3: TGTGCCAGCAACTCATCACCCAGGGGGAATTCACCCCTCCACTTT. As protein: CASNSSPRGNSPLHF.

V gene TRBV7-3 combines with J gene TRBJ2-1; TRBD2 might be the D (6 bases). The CDR3 consists of 12 residues. Looked up from germline, CDR1 is SGHTA and CDR2 is FQGTGA. The ends were cut back, 5 bases at V and 10 bases at J, with 12 bases in the middle. CDR3 in amino acids: CASSRPGDEQFF. Here the CDR3 DNA reads TGTGCCAGCAGCCGCCCGGGGGACGAGCAGTTCTTC.

The CDR3 loop reads CASSCSQPLCYGYTF. CDR3 nucleotide sequence: TGTGCCAGCAGCTGTAGTCAGCCTTTATGCTATGGCTACACCTTC. This sequence joins TRBV11-3 and TRBJ1-2; no clear D. Deletions cut 4 bases from V and 4 bases from J, with 16 bases between. CDR1 is SGHNT, CDR2 YENEEA, per germline. The CDR3 runs to 15 residues.

The chain joins TRBV19 to TRBJ1-5, with D tentatively TRBD1 (5 bases). Germline CDR1 reads LNHDA; CDR2 reads SQIVND (reference sequence). Trimming removed 2 bases from V and 4 bases from J, with 15 bases in between. The CDR3 runs 16 residues. The chain's CDR3 is CASSIRWDVQNQPQHF. In nucleotides, the CDR3 is TGTGCCAGTAGTATACGGTGGGACGTACAAAATCAGCCCCAGCATTTT.

V is TRBV14 and J is TRBJ2-2; no definite D call. The germline V and J ends were trimmed by 4 bases and 8 bases, with 11 bases remaining between them. This CDR3 contains 13 residues. In germline, CDR1 is SGHDN, CDR2 FVKESK. The CDR3 sequence is CASSPVRGGELFF. The CDR3 DNA is TGTGCCAGCAGCCCGGTTCGAGGAGGGGAGCTGTTTTTT.

This clone occurred a few times. The V call is TRBV12-5, the J call TRBJ1-1; TRBD1 might be the D (6 bases). The CDR3 runs to 15 residues. The germline gives CDR1 LGHNT, CDR2 FRNRAP. V was shortened by 0 bases and J by 1 base, with 9 bases between the two germline ends. The CDR3 bases are TGTGCTAGTGGTTTGGTGACAGGCCAGAACACTGAAGCTTTCTTT. The encoded protein is CASGLVTGQNTEAFF.

The sample holds one count of this clone. J is TRBJ2-7 and V is TRBV4-1; 10 nucleotides line up with TRBD1. J was trimmed by 5 bases and V by 1 base; bases with no gene match: 17. Looked up from germline, CDR1 is MGHRA and CDR2 is YSYEKL. This CDR3 comprises 19 residues. Here the CDR3 reads CASSQGRGTGAKAGDEQYF. In DNA, the CDR3 is TGCGCCAGCAGCCAAGGAAGGGGGACAGGGGCGAAGGCTGGGGACGAGCAGTACTTC.

The genes are TRBV4-2 and TRBJ1-2, with D possibly matching TRBD1 (5 bases). Trimming removed 4 bases at V and 2 bases at J, with 17 bases between. The CDR3 contains 16 residues. Germline CDR1 reads LGHNA; CDR2 reads YNFKEQ. The CDR3 sequence: CASSPGTQGANYGYTF. The CDR3 DNA is TGTGCCAGCAGCCCTGGAACGCAGGGTGCGAACTATGGCTACACCTTC.

This chain links TRBV18 with TRBJ1-1, with a possible D match to TRBD1 (5 bases). With 6 bases removed from V and 0 bases from J, the gap between germline ends came to 20 bases. The length of the CDR3 is 17 residues. Germline assignment: CDR1 KGHSH and CDR2 LQKENI. In DNA, the CDR3 is TGTGCCAGCTCCCCCCCCGGGACCGTAAACATGAACACTGAAGCTTTCTTT. It encodes CASSPPGTVNMNTEAFF. The full variable domain, with the rest looked up from reference TRBV18 and TRBJ1-1, is NAGVMQNPRHLVRRRGQEARLRCSPMKGHSHVYWYRQLPEEGLKFMVYLQKENIIDESGMPKERFSAEFPKEGPSILRIQQVVRGDSAAYFCASSPPGTVNMNTEAFFGQGTRLTVV.